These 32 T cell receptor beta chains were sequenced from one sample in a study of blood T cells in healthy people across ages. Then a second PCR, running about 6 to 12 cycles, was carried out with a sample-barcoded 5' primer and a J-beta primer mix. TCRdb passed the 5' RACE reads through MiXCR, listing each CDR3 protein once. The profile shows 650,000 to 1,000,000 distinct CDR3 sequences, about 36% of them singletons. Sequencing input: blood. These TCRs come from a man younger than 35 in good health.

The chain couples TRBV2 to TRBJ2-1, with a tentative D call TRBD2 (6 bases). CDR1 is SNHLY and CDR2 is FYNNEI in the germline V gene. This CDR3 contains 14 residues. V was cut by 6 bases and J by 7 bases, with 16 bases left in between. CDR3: CASSNQGGGNEQFF. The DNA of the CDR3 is TGTGCCAGCAGCAATCAGGGAGGAGGGAATGAGCAGTTCTTC.

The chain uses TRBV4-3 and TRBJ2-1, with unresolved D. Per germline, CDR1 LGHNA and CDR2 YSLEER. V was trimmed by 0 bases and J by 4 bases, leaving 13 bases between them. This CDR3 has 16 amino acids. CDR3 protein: CASSQEKAGPYNEQFF. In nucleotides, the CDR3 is TGCGCCAGCAGCCAAGAGAAGGCAGGACCTTACAATGAGCAGTTCTTC.

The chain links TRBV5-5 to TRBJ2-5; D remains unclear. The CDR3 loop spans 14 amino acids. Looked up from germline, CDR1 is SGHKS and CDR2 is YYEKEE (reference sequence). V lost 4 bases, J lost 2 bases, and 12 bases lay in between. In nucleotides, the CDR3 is TGTGCCAGCAGCGTGACACCGAAACAAGAGACCCAGTACTTC. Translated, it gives CASSVTPKQETQYF.

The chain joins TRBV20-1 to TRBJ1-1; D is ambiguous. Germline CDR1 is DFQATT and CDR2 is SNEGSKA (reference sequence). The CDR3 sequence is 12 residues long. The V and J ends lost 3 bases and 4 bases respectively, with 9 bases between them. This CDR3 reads CSASLWGTEAFF. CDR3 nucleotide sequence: TGCAGTGCTAGCCTTTGGGGCACTGAAGCTTTCTTT.

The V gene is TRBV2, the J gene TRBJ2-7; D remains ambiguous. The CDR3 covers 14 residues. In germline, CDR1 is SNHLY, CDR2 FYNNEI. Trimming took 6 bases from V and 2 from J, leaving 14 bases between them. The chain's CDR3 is CASRSQLTTYEQYF. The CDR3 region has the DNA TGTGCCAGCAGGTCTCAACTTACGACCTACGAGCAGTACTTC.

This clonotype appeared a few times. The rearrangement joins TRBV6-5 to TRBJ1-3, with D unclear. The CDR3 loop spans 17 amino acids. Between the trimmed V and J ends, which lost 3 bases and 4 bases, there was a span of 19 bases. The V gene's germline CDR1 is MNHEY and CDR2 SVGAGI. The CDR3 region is CASSYLLRGGPGNTIYF. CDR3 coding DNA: TGTGCCAGCAGTTATCTACTTCGGGGAGGTCCGGGAAACACCATATATTTT.

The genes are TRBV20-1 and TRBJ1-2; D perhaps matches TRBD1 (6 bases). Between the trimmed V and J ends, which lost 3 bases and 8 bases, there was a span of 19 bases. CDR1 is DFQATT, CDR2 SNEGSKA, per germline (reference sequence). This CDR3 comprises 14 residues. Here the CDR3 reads CSASTPGTPWGYTF. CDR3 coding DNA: TGCAGTGCTAGTACCCCCGGGACACCTTGGGGCTACACCTTC.

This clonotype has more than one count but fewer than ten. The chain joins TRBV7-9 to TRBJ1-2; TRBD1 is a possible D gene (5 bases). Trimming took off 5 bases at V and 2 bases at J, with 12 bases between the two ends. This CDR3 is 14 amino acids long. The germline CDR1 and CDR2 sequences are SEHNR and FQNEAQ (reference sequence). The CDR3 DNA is TGTGCCAGCAGCCACCTGACAGCCAACTATGGCTACACCTTC. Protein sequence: CASSHLTANYGYTF. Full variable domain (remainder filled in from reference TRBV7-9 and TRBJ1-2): DTGVSQNPRHKITKRGQNVTFRCDPISEHNRLYWYRQTLGQGPEFLTYFQNEAQLEKSRLLSDRFSAERPKGSFSTLEIQRTEQGDSAMYLCASSHLTANYGYTFGSGTRLTVV.

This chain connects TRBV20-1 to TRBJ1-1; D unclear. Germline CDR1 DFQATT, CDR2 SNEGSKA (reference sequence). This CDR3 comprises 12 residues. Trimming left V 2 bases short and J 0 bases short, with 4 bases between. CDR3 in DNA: TGCAGTGCTAGACAGTTGAACACTGAAGCTTTCTTT. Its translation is CSARQLNTEAFF.

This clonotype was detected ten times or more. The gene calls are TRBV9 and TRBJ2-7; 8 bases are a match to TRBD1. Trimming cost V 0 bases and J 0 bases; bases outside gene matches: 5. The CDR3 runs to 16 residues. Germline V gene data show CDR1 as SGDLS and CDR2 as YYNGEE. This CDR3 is CASSVAGQASSYEQYF. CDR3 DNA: TGTGCCAGCAGCGTAGCGGGACAGGCTTCCTCCTACGAGCAGTACTTC.

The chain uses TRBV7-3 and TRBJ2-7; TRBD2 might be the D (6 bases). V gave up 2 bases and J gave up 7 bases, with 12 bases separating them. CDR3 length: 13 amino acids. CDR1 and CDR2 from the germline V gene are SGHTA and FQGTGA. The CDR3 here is CASSLYSGVEQYF. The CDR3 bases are TGTGCCAGCAGCTTATATTCGGGGGTTGAGCAGTACTTC.

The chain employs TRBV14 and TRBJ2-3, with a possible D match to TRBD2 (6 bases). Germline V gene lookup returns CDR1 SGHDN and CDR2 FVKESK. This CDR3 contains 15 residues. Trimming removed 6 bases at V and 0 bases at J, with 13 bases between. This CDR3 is CASSRRAGSTDTQYF. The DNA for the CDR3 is TGTGCCAGCAGTCGACGGGCGGGAAGCACAGATACGCAGTATTTT.

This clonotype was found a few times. The CDR3 loop reads CASSQLGPSTNEKLFF. The DNA of the CDR3 is TGCGCCAGCTCACAGCTGGGGCCCTCAACTAATGAAAAACTGTTTTTT. This chain joins TRBV5-1 and TRBJ1-4; D perhaps matches TRBD1 (5 bases). The CDR3 length is 16 residues. Trimming pared 7 bases from V and 0 bases from J, leaving 16 bases between. Germline V gene sequence: CDR1 SGHRS, CDR2 YFSETQ.

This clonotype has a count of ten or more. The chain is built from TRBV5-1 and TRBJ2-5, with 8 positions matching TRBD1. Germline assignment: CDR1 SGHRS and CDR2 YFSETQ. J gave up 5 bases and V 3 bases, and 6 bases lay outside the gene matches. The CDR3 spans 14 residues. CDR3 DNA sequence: TGCGCCAGCAGCTCAGACAGGGGAGCGGAGACCCAGTACTTC. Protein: CASSSDRGAETQYF.

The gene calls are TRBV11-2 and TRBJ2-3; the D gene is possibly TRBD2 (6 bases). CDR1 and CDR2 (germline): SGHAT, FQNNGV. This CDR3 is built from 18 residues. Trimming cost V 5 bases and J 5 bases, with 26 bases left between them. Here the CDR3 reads CASSPLFWDSTAQDTQYF. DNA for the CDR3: TGTGCCAGCAGCCCCCTTTTCTGGGACTCCACCGCACAAGATACGCAGTATTTT.

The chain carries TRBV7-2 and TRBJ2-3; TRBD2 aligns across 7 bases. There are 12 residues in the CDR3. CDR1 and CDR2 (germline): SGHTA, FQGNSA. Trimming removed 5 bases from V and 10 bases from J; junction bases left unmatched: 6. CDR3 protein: CASSTTSWPQYF. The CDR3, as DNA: TGTGCCAGCAGCACGACTAGCTGGCCGCAGTATTTT.

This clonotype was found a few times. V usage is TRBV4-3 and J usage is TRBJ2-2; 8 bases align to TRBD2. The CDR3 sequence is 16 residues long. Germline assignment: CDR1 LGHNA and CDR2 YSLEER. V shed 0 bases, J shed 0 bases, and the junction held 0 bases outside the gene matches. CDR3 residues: CASSQERGANTGELFF. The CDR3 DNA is TGCGCCAGCAGCCAAGAGCGGGGGGCGAACACCGGGGAGCTGTTTTTT.

The CDR3 coding sequence is TGTGCCAGCAGCCGTGGGACCATTCGATCCTACAATGAGCAGTTCTTC. It yields the protein CASSRGTIRSYNEQFF. The chain couples TRBV14 to TRBJ2-1; D assignment may be TRBD1 or TRBD2 (5 bases each). Germline V CDR1 and CDR2: SGHDN, FVKESK. The CDR3 consists of 16 residues. Trimming cost V 4 bases and J 1 base, with 14 bases left between them.

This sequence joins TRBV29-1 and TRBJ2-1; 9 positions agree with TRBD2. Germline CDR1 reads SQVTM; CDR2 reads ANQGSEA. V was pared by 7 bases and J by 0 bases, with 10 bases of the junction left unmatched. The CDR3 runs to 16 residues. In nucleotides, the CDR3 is TGCAGCGCCCAAGGAGCGGGAGGCGGCTCCTACAATGAGCAGTTCTTC. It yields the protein CSAQGAGGGSYNEQFF.

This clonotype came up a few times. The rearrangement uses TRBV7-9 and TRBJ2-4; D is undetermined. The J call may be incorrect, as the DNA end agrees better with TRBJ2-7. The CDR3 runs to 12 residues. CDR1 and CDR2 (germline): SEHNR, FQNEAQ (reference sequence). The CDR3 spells CASSPGNHEQYF. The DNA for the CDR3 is TGTGCCAGCAGCCCCGGAAACCACGAGCAGTACTTC.

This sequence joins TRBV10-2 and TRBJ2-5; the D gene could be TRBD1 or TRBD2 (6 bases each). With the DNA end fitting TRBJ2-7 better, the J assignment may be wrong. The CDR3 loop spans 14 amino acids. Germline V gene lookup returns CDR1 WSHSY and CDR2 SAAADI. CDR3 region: CASRAPGAPYEQYF. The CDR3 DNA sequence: TGCGCCAGCAGGGCACCGGGGGCCCCCTACGAGCAGTACTTC.

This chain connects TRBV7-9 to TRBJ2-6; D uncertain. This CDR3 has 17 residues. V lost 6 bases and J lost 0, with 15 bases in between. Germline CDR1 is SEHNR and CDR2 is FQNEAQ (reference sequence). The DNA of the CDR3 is TGTGCCAGCAGGGGGATCCAGGATAACTCTGGGGCCAACGTCCTGACTTTC. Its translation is CASRGIQDNSGANVLTF.

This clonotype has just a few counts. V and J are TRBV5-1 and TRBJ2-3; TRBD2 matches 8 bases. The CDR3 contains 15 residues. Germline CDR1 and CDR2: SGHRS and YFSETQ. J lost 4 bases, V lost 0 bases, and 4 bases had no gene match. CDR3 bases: TGCGCCAGCAGCTTGGGGGGACTAGATGCAGATACGCAGTATTTT. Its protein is CASSLGGLDADTQYF.

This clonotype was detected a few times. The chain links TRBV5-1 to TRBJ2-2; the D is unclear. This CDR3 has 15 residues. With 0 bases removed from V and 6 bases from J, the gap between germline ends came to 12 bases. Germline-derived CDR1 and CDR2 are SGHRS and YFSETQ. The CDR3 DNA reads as TGCGCCAGCAGCTTGGATTTGGTGACACCCGGGGAGCTGTTTTTT. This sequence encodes CASSLDLVTPGELFF.

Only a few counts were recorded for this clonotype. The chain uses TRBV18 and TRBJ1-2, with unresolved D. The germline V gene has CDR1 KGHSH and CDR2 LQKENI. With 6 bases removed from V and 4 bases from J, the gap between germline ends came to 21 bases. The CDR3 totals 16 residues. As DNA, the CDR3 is TGTGCCAGCTCCCCGGGTTTCGACTCTACGGGCTATGGCTACACCTTC. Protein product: CASSPGFDSTGYGYTF.

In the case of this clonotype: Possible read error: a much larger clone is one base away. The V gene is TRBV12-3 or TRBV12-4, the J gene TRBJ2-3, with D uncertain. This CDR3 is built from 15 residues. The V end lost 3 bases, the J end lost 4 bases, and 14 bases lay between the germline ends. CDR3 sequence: CASSFWQLRPDTQYF. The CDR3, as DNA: TGTGCCAGCAGTTTCTGGCAGCTAAGACCAGATACGCAGTATTTT.

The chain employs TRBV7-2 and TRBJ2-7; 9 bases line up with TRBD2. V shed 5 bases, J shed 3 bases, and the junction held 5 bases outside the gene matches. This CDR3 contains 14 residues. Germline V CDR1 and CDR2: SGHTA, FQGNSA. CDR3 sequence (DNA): TGTGCCAGCAGCGTCCTAGCGGGGAACTACGAGCAGTACTTC. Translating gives CASSVLAGNYEQYF. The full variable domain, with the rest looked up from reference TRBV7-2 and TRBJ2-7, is GAGVSQSPSNKVTEKGKDVELRCDPISGHTALYWYRQSLGQGLEFLIYFQGNSAPDKSGLPSDRFSAERTGGSVSTLTIQRTQQEDSAVYLCASSVLAGNYEQYFGPGTRLTVT.

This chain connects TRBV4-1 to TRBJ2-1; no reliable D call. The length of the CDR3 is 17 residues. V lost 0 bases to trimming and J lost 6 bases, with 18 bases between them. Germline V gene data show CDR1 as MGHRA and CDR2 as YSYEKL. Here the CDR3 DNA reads TGCGCCAGCAGCCAAGATTTAGACTCCACAATAGGCAATGAGCAGTTCTTC. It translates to CASSQDLDSTIGNEQFF.

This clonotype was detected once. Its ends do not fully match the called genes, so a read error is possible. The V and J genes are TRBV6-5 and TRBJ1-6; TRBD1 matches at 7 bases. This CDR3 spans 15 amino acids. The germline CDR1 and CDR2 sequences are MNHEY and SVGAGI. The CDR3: CASSEGTADKSPLHF. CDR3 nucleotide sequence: TGTGCCAGCAGCGAAGGGACAGCCGATAAATCACCCCTCCACTTT.

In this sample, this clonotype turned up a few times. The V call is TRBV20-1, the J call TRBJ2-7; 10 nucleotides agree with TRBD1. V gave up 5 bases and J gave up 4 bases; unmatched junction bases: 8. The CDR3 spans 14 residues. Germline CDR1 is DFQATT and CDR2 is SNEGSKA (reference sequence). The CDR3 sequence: CSAGKTGGMYEQYF. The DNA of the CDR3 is TGCAGTGCTGGAAAGACAGGGGGCATGTACGAGCAGTACTTC.

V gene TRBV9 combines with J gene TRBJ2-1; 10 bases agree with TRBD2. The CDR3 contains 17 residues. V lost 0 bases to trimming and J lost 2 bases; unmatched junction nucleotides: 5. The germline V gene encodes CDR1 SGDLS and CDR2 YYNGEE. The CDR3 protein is CASSVGPSGGAYNEQFF. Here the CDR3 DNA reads TGTGCCAGCAGCGTAGGGCCTAGCGGGGGCGCCTACAATGAGCAGTTCTTC. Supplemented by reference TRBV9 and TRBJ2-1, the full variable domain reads DSGVTQTPKHLITATGQRVTLRCSPRSGDLSVYWYQQSLDQGLQFLIQYYNGEERAKGNILERFSAQQFPDLHSELNLSSLELGDSALYFCASSVGPSGGAYNEQFFGPGTRLTVL.

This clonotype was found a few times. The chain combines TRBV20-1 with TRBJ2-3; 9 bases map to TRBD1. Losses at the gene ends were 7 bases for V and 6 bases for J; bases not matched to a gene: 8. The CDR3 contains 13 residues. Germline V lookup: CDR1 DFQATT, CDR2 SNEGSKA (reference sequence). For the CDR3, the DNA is TGCAGTGATACAGGGGGCGTCTCGGATACGCAGTATTTT. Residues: CSDTGGVSDTQYF.